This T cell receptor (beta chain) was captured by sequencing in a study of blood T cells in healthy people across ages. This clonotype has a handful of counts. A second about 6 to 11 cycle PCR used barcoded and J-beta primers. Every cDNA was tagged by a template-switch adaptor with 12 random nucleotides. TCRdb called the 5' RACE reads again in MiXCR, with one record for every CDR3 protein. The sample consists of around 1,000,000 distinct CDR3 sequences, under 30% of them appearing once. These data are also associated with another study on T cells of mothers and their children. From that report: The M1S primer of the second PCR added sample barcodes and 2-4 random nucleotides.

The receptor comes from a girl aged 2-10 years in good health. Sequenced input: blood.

CDR3 in amino acids: CSVDGLQTDTQYF. The CDR3 DNA reads as TGCAGCGTTGATGGGCTCCAGACAGATACGCAGTATTTT. The rearrangement joins TRBV29-1 to TRBJ2-3; D is uncertain. Germline CDR1 reads SQVTM; CDR2 reads ANQGSEA. The CDR3 contains 13 residues. V was cut by 3 bases and J by 3 bases, with 10 bases left in between.